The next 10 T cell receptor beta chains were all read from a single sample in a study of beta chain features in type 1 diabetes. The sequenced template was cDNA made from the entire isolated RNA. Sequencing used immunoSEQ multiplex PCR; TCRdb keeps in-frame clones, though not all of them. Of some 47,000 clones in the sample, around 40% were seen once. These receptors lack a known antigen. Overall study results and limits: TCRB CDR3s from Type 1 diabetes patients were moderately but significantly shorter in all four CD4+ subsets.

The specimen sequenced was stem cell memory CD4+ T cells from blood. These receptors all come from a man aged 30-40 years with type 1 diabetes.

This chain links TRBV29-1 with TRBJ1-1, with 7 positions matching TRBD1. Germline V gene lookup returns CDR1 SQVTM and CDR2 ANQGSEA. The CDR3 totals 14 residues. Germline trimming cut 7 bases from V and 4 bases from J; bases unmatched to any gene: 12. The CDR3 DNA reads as TGCAGCGCGTGCCGGGACAGTGGGCGCACTGAAGCTTTCTTT. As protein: CSACRDSGRTEAFF.

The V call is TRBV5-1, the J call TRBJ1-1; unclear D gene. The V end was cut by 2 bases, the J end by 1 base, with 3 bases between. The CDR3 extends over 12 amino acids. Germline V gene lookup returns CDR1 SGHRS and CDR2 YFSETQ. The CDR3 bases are TGCGCCAGCAGCTTAGCGAACACTGAAGCTTTCTTT. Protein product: CASSLANTEAFF.

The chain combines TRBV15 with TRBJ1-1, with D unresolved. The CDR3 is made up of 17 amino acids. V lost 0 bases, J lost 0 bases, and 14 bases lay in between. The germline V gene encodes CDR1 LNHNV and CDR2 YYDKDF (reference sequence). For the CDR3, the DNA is TGTGCCACCAGCAGAGATCAAACGAGGGTTTTGAACACTGAAGCTTTCTTT. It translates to CATSRDQTRVLNTEAFF.

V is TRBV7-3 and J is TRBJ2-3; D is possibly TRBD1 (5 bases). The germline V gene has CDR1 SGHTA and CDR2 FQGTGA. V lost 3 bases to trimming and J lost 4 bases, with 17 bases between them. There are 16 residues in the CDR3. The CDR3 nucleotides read TGTGCCAGCAGCTTTAGCAGGGCCGGTGTCGCAGATACGCAGTATTTT. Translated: CASSFSRAGVADTQYF.

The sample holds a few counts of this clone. CDR3 in amino acids: CASSQGSSYGYTF. In nucleotides, the CDR3 is TGCGCCAGCAGCCAAGGGAGCTCCTATGGCTACACCTTC. The chain combines TRBV4-1 with TRBJ1-2, with unresolved D. Germline V gene sequence: CDR1 MGHRA, CDR2 YSYEKL. This CDR3 has 13 amino acids. Trimming removed 1 base from V and 4 bases from J, with 7 bases in between.

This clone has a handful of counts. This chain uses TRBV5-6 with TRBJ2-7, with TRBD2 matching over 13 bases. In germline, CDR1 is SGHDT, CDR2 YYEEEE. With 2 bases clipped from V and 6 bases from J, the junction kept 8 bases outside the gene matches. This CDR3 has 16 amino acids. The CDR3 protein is CASSFGQGLAGREQYF. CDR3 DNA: TGTGCCAGCAGCTTCGGACAGGGACTAGCGGGACGCGAGCAGTACTTC.

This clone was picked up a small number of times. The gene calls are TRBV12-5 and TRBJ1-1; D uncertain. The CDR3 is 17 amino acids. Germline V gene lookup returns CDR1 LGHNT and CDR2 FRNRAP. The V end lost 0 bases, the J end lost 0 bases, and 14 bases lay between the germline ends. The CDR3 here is CASGLVLSGSMNTEAFF. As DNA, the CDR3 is TGTGCTAGTGGTTTGGTACTTTCAGGAAGCATGAACACTGAAGCTTTCTTT. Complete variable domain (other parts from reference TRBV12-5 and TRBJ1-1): DARVTQTPRHKVTEMGQEVTMRCQPILGHNTVFWYRQTMMQGLELLAYFRNRAPLDDSGMPKDRFSAEMPDATLATLKIQPSEPRDSAVYFCASGLVLSGSMNTEAFFGQGTRLTVV.

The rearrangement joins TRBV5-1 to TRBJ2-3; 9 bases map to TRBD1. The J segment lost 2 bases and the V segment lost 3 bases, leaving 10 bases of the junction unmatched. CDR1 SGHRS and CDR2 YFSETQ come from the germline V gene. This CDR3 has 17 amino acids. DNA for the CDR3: TGCGCCAGCAGCTCGACACGGGGGACAGGGTACACAGATACGCAGTATTTT. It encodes CASSSTRGTGYTDTQYF. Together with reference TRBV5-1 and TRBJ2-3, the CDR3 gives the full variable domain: KAGVTQTPRYLIKTRGQQVTLSCSPISGHRSVSWYQQTPGQGLQFLFEYFSETQRNKGNFPGRFSGRQFSNSRSEMNVSTLELGDSALYLCASSSTRGTGYTDTQYFGPGTRLTVL.

The CDR3 DNA reads TGTGCCAGCAGCTACACAGGGGCGGGCACTGAAGCTTTCTTT. It yields the protein CASSYTGAGTEAFF. The chain has TRBV11-2 and TRBJ1-1; TRBD1 agrees at 7 bases. Per the germline V gene, CDR1 is SGHAT and CDR2 is FQNNGV. The CDR3 totals 14 residues. Unmatched junction bases numbered 6, after V lost 4 bases and J lost 4 bases.

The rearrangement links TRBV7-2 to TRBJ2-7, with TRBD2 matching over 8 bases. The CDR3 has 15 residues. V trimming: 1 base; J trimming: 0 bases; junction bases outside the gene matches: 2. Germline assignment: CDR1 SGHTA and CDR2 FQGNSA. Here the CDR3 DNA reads TGTGCCAGCAGCTTAGAAAGCGGGAGCTCCTACGAGCAGTACTTC. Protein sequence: CASSLESGSSYEQYF.